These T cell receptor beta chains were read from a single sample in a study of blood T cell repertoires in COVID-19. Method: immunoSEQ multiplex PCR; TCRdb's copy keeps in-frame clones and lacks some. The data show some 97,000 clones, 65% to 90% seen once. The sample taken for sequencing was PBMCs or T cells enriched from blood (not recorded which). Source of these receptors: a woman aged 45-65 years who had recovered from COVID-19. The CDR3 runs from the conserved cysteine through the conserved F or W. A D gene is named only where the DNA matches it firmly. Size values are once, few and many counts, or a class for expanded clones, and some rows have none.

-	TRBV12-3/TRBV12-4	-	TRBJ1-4	TGTGCCAGCAGCTCGACAGTCCCAAAACTGTTTTTT	CASSSTVPKLFF
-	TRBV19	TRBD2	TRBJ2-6	TGTGCCAGTTCGGGGGGGTCTGGGGCCAACGTCCTGACTTTC	CASSGGSGANVLTF
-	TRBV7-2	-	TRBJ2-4	TGTGCCAGCCAGGGTCTAGCCAAAAACATTCAGTACTTC	CASQGLAKNIQYF
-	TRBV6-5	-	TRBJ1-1	TGTGCCAGCAGTTACTCGGACACGAACACTGAAGCTTTCTTT	CASSYSDTNTEAFF
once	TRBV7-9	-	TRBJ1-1	TGTGCCGGTGGTTGGGGCGCTGAAGCTTTCTTT	CAGGWGAEAFF
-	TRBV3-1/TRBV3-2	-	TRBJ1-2	TGTGCCAGCAGCCAGAGTGGTAGAGGCTATGGCTACACCTTC	CASSQSGRGYGYTF
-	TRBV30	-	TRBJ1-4	TGTGCCTGGAGTGCGGGGACAAAGAAGGAAAAACTGTTTTTT	CAWSAGTKKEKLFF
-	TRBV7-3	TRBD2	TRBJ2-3	TGTGCCAGCAGCTTATGGCTAGCGGGAGGGCCGGGCACAGATACGCAGTATTTT	CASSLWLAGGPGTDTQYF
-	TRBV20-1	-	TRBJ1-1	TGCAGTGCTCGTCTGAACACTGAAGCTTTCTTT	CSARLNTEAFF
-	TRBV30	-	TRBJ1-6	TGTGGGGGGGGCAGGGAGCATTCACCCCTCCACTTT	CGGGREHSPLHF
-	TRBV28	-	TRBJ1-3	TGTGCCAGCAGTAAAACGGCAACAGGAGGAAACACCATATATTTT	CASSKTATGGNTIYF
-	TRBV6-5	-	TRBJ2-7	TGTGCCAGCAGTTACGGGGCGGCAAGCTCCTACGAGCAGTACTTC	CASSYGAASSYEQYF
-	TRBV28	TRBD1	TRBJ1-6	TGTGCCAGCAGTTCCCCCGGGACAGGGGGAAATTCACCCCTCCACTTT	CASSSPGTGGNSPLHF
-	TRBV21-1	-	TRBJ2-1	TGTGCCAGCGCCCACGGCGGCCTAGCGGCGGAGGAGCAGTTCTTC	CASAHGGLAAEEQFF
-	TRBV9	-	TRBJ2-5	TGTGCCAGCAGCCCAACTCCAGGGGCCAGCCAAGAGACCCAGTACTTC	CASSPTPGASQETQYF
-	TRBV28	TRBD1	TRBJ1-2	TGTGCCAGCAGTTTATCAGGGGGCACGGGCTACACCTTC	CASSLSGGTGYTF
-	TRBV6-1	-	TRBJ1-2	TGTGCCAGCAGTGAAGCAAGGGGAGGCTACACCTTC	CASSEARGGYTF
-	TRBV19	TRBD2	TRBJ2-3	TGTGCCAGCGCCACCCCGCTAGCGGGGGACACAGATACGCAGTATTTT	CASATPLAGDTDTQYF
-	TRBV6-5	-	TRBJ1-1	TGTGCCAGCAGCGACAGAACATACACTGAAGCTTTCTTT	CASSDRTYTEAFF
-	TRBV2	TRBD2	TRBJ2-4	TGTGCCAGCAGGTCGTACCAGTTGGGACTAGTATCGAACATTCAGTACTTC	CASRSYQLGLVSNIQYF
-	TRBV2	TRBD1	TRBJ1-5	TGTGCCAGCAGTACAGGGGGCCAAAATCAGCCCCAGCATTTT	CASSTGGQNQPQHF
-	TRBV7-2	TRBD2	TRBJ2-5	TGTGCCAGCAGCTTAATTGGCGGGAGGGCGGGGGAGACCCAGTACTTC	CASSLIGGRAGETQYF
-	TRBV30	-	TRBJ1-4	TGTGCCTGGAATCCAGGCCCAACTAATGAAAAACTGTTTTTT	CAWNPGPTNEKLFF
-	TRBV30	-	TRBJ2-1	TGTGCCTGGAGTTTCGAGGAGGGGCAGTTCTTC	CAWSFEEGQFF
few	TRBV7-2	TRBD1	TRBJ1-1	TGTGCCAGCAGCCCCAGACAGGGGATGGCTTTCTTT	CASSPRQGMAFF
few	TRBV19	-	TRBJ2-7	TGTGCCAGTAGTATTGGCGGGGAGGACGAGCAGTACTTC	CASSIGGEDEQYF
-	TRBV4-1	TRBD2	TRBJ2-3	TGCGCCAGCAGCCAATTGCTAGCGGGGGCAGATACGCAGTATTTT	CASSQLLAGADTQYF
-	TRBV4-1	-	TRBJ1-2	TGCGCCAGCAGCCAAGAACTCGGGGTCTTCGGCTACACCTTC	CASSQELGVFGYTF
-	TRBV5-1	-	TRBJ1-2	TGCGCCAGCAGCTCAATTCCGGGGGGTTTAACAGACTATGGCTACACCTTC	CASSSIPGGLTDYGYTF
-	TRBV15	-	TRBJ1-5	TGTGCCACCAGCAGAGAGGCTCGGGTCCAGCCCCAGCATTTT	CATSREARVQPQHF
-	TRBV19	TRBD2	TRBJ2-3	TGTGCCAGTAGTATAGAGCTAGCGGGGGGAAGAGATACGCAGTATTTT	CASSIELAGGRDTQYF
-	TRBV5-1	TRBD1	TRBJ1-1	TGCGCCAGCAGCTTGACAGGGGTAGGGTACACTGAAGCTTTCTTT	CASSLTGVGYTEAFF
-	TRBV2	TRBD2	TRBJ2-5	TGTGCCAGCAGTCCGGGACTAGCGGGAGGGCCTTCCGAGACCCAGTACTTC	CASSPGLAGGPSETQYF
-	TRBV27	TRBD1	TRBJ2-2	TGTGCCAGCAGTGCTGGGGACAGGTACACCGGGGAGCTGTTTTTT	CASSAGDRYTGELFF
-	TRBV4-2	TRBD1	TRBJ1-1	TGTGCCAGCAGCCAAGACCCAGGGGGGAACACTGAAGCTTTCTTT	CASSQDPGGNTEAFF